This TCR beta chain stems from a study of blood T cell repertoires in COVID-19. Study overall: The samples span acute and convalescent COVID-19 from the United States, Italy and Spain. The analysed material was cDNA or gDNA that came from T cells, B-cell-depleted T cells, or PBMCs.

The ends lost 4 bases at V and 4 bases at J; junction bases unmatched: 7. Germline values: CDR1 SGHAT, CDR2 FQNNGV. CDR3 length: 15 residues. Source study methods: Amplified reference gene primers provided the basis for estimating nucleated cell counts. Clones were sequenced by immunoSEQ multiplex PCR, and TCRdb holds only the in-frame ones, with some missing. Clonal size and the V and J genes are those of that table, whereas D and trimming came from the DNA. The sample lists 40,000 to 65,000 clones, approximately 80% occurring once. This clone was seen only once. The chain links TRBV11-2 to TRBJ2-5, with TRBD1 matching over 9 bases. What was sequenced was peripheral blood. The TCR sequence derives from a human donor with active or convalescent COVID-19. The donor label of this sample is uncertain. CDR3 bases: TGTGCCAGCAGCTCCCGGGACAGGGATTTAGAGACCCAGTACTTC. Amino acid sequence: CASSSRDRDLETQYF.